A selection of T cell receptor beta chains follows, all from one sample in a study of spatial heterogeneity in lung cancer. TCRdb ran MiXCR on the 5' RACE reads and lists one entry per CDR3 protein. The data contain around 9,300 distinct CDR3 sequences, over 4.5% of them singletons. The material was lung tumor tissue, obtained at surgery. Every receptor here comes from a female donor with early-stage non-small cell lung cancer. Each CDR3 is given with its conserved first and last residue. A D gene is named only where the DNA matches it firmly. A row's size may be missing; if present it is once, few, many or a size class.

CDR3: CASSYWRQGYGEKLFF; DNA: TGTGCCAGCAGTTACTGGCGGCAGGGGTATGGTGAAAAACTGTTTTTT; size: many; D: .; V: TRBV6-6; J: TRBJ1-4
CDR3: CASSLEMNTEAFF; DNA: TGTGCCAGCAGCTTGGAGATGAACACTGAAGCTTTCTTT; size: many; D: .; V: TRBV11-1; J: TRBJ1-1
CDR3: CASSITGTQETQYF; DNA: TGTGCCAGTAGTATCACCGGGACACAAGAGACCCAGTACTTC; size: many; D: .; V: TRBV19; J: TRBJ2-5
CDR3: CATEDRADTGELFF; DNA: TGTGCCACCGAGGACAGGGCGGACACCGGGGAGCTGTTTTTT; size: medium-sized; D: TRBD1; V: TRBV10-3; J: TRBJ2-2
CDR3: CASSLSGENSPLHF; DNA: TGTGCCAGCAGCTTATCAGGGGAGAATTCACCCCTCCACTTT; size: many; D: .; V: TRBV7-6; J: TRBJ1-6
CDR3: CASSASSYEQYF; DNA: TGTGCCAGCAGTGCCAGCTCCTACGAGCAGTACTTC; size: large; D: .; V: TRBV6-2/TRBV6-3; J: TRBJ2-7
CDR3: CASSPGGEGTDTQYF; DNA: TGTGCCAGCAGCCCAGGGGGCGAAGGCACAGATACGCAGTATTTT; size: .; D: TRBD1; V: TRBV4-2; J: TRBJ2-3
CDR3: CASSRGQSQGYTF; DNA: TGTGCCAGCAGCCGCGGACAGTCCCAAGGCTACACCTTC; size: many; D: .; V: TRBV7-9; J: TRBJ1-2
CDR3: CASSFTFYGQGNTGANVLTF; DNA: TGTGCCAGCAGCTTCACCTTCTACGGACAGGGAAACACTGGGGCCAACGTCCTGACTTTC; size: many; D: TRBD1; V: TRBV7-2; J: TRBJ2-6
CDR3: CASSLDPAAGTGELFF; DNA: TGTGCCAGCAGCTTAGATCCTGCAGCGGGCACCGGGGAGCTGTTTTTT; size: many; D: .; V: TRBV11-2; J: TRBJ2-2
CDR3: CAWSRLAGGKDEQFF; DNA: TGTGCCTGGAGCAGACTAGCGGGGGGAAAGGATGAGCAGTTCTTC; size: many; D: TRBD2; V: TRBV30; J: TRBJ2-1
CDR3: CAWSIGQGTEETQYF; DNA: TGTGCCTGGAGTATCGGACAGGGGACGGAAGAGACCCAGTACTTC; size: many; D: TRBD1; V: TRBV30; J: TRBJ2-5
CDR3: CASTINGNEQFF; DNA: TGTGCCAGCACCATCAACGGCAATGAGCAGTTCTTC; size: many; D: .; V: TRBV7-2; J: TRBJ2-1
CDR3: CSAQDYNSPLHF; DNA: TGCAGTGCCCAGGACTATAATTCACCCCTCCACTTT; size: many; D: .; V: TRBV20-1; J: TRBJ1-6
CDR3: CSARVRGAIPQNEQFF; DNA: TGCAGTGCTAGAGTGCGGGGGGCGATACCACAGAATGAGCAGTTCTTC; size: many; D: TRBD2; V: TRBV20-1; J: TRBJ2-1
CDR3: CAISESGGGGSNEQFF; DNA: TGTGCCATCAGTGAGTCCGGTGGCGGGGGGTCAAATGAGCAGTTCTTC; size: many; D: TRBD2; V: TRBV10-3; J: TRBJ2-1
CDR3: CAWSGGTGTEKLFF; DNA: TGTGCCTGGAGTGGTGGGACAGGGACTGAAAAACTGTTTTTT; size: many; D: TRBD1; V: TRBV30; J: TRBJ1-4
CDR3: CASRRSWRGGQETQYF; DNA: TGTGCCAGCAGACGAAGCTGGAGGGGGGGCCAAGAGACCCAGTACTTC; size: many; D: .; V: TRBV11-2; J: TRBJ2-5
CDR3: CASSPRLAGVSYEQYF; DNA: TGTGCCAGCAGCCCGCGACTAGCGGGTGTCTCCTACGAGCAGTACTTC; size: .; D: TRBD2; V: TRBV5-5; J: TRBJ2-7
CDR3: CASSQETGADQPQHF; DNA: TGTGCCAGCAGCCAGGAGACAGGGGCGGATCAGCCCCAGCATTTT; size: many; D: TRBD1; V: TRBV7-9; J: TRBJ1-5
CDR3: CAISGSHGETQYF; DNA: TGTGCCATCAGTGGGAGCCACGGGGAGACCCAGTACTTC; size: medium-sized; D: .; V: TRBV10-3; J: TRBJ2-5
CDR3: CASKRTDTQYF; DNA: TGTGCCAGCAAAAGGACAGATACGCAGTATTTT; size: many; D: .; V: TRBV7-2; J: TRBJ2-3